These T cell receptor beta chains were read from a single sample in a study of cytomegalovirus exposure and HLA in healthy donors. Here immunoSEQ multiplex PCR was the method, and the copy in TCRdb shows in-frame clones only, minus some. The sample holds 65,000 to 85,000 clones, about three quarters seen once. Specimen: PBMCs. The receptors derive from a male donor in good health and CMV-seropositive. Both conserved end residues are part of each CDR3. Clone size appears in some rows only: once, few, many, or a class for an expanded clone.

CASSLDRGDDEQYF,TRBV5-1,.
CASSIYPSYNEQFF,TRBV19,few
CASSPLQRKETGELFF,TRBV18,.
CASGFADRVNEQFF,TRBV27,.
CASSQSGGADTQYF,TRBV7-3,.
CASSAQGATDTQYF,TRBV6-4,.
CASSPGQGRTEAFF,TRBV7-6,few
CASSQVQGSGNTIYF,TRBV4-1,.
CAIYEGNIQYF,TRBV23-1,.
CASTHGTASNTEAFF,TRBV19,.
CASSRTYSTDTQYF,TRBV6-5,.
CASSPRRTGEDEQFF,TRBV18,.
CASSQLQGGEETQYF,TRBV19,.
CASSLLEGAYEQYF,TRBV7-9,.
CASSPTGTGFLVDTQYF,TRBV6-4,.
CSVRGQELSGNTIYF,TRBV29-1,.
CASSDRGLEAFF,TRBV9,.
CASSWGLALTDTQYF,TRBV9,.
CASSLSGWTESPFF,TRBV11-2,.
CASSLPGQRTYGYTF,TRBV18,.
CASSPRTTLGQYF,TRBV14,.
CASRGGQGKTYEQYF,TRBV6-1,.
CASKKAGLAGRHEQYF,TRBV19,few
CASTTGQRNTEAFF,TRBV19,few
CASSVGSGSGETQYF,TRBV9,few
CASSPQTGGPYEQYF,TRBV18,.
CASSAGLTDTQYF,TRBV5-1,.
CASSFGLAGGGDTQYF,TRBV11-3,.
CATSRDWSSGSGANVLTF,TRBV15,.
CASPRTGDTEAFF,TRBV2,.
CARGGTSGEVGELFF,TRBV12-5,.